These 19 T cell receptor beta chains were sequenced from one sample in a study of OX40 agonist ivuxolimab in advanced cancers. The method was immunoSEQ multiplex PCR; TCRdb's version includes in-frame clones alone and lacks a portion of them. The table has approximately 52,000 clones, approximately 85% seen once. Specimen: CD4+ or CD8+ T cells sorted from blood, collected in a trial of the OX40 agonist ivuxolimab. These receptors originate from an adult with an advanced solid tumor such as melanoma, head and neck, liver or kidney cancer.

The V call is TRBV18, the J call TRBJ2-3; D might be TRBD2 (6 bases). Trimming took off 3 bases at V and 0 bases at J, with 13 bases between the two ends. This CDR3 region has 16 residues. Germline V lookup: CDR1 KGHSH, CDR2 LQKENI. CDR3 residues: CASSPSGYSSTDTQYF. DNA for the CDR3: TGTGCCAGCTCACCTAGCGGCTACTCTAGCACAGATACGCAGTATTTT.

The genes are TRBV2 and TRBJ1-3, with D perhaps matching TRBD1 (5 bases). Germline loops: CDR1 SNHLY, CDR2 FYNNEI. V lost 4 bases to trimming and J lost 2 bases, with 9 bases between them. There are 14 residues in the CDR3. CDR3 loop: CASSGGGAGNTIYF. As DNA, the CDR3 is TGTGCCAGCAGTGGGGGGGGAGCTGGAAACACCATATATTTT.

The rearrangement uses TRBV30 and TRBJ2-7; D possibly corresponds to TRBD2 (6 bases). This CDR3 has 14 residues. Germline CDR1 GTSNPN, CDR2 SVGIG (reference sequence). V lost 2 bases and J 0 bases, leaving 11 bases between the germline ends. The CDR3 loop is CAWSKGLLSYEQYF. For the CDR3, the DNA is TGTGCCTGGAGTAAGGGACTCCTCTCCTACGAGCAGTACTTC.

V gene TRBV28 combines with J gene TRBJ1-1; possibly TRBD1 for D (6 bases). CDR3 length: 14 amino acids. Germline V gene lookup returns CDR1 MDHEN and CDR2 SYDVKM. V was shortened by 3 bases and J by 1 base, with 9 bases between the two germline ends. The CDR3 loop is CASSFRGENTEAFF. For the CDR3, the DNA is TGTGCCAGCAGTTTCAGGGGTGAGAACACTGAAGCTTTCTTT.

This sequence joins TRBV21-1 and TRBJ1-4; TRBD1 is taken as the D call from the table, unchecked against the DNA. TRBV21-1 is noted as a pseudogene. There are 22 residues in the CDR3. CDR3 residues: CASSETLRRGRGVGSTNEKLFF. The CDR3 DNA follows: TGTGCCAGCAGCGAAACCTTACGCCGTGGCAGGGGGGTAGGATCAACTAATGAAAAACTGTTTTTT.

CDR3 sequence reads: CAWQIATAGNTIYF. The CDR3 nucleotides are TGTGCCTGGCAAATCGCGACGGCTGGAAACACCATATATTTT. The chain employs TRBV30 and TRBJ1-3; D unclear. Germline V gene lookup returns CDR1 GTSNPN and CDR2 SVGIG (reference sequence). This CDR3 has 14 residues. Trimming cost V 5 bases and J 2 bases, with 13 bases left between them. Based on the CDR3 plus reference TRBV30 and TRBJ1-3, the full variable domain is SQTIHQWPATLVQPVGSPLSLECTVEGTSNPNLYWYRQAAGRGLQLLFYSVGIGQISSEVPQNLSASRPQDRQFILSSKKLLLSDSGFYLCAWQIATAGNTIYFGEGSWLTVV.

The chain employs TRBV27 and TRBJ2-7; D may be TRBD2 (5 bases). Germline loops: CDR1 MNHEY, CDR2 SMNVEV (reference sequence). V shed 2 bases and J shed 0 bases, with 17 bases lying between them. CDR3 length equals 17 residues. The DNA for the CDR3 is TGTGCCAGCAGTTTAGCGATCAGGCGGGCCAGCTCCTACGAGCAGTACTTC. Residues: CASSLAIRRASSYEQYF.

The CDR3 bases are TGTGCCAGCAGTCCCGGCGGGCTAGCGGGATCCTACGAGCAGTACTTC. It translates to CASSPGGLAGSYEQYF. V is TRBV28 and J is TRBJ2-7; the match to TRBD2 covers 9 bases. V lost 5 bases, J lost 1 base, and 9 bases stayed unmatched. The CDR3 is 16 residues long. Looked up from germline, CDR1 is MDHEN and CDR2 is SYDVKM.

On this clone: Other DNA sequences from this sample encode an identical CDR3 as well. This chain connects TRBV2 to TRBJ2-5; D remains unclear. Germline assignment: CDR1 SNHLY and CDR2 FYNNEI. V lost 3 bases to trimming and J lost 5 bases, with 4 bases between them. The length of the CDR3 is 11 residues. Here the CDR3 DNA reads TGTGCCAGCAGTGATCTGGAGACCCAGTACTTC. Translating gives CASSDLETQYF. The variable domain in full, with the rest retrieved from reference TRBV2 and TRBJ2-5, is EPEVTQTPSHQVTQMGQEVILRCVPISNHLYFYWYRQILGQKVEFLVSFYNNEISEKSEIFDDQFSVERPDGSNFTLKIRSTKLEDSAMYFCASSDLETQYFGPGTRLLVL.

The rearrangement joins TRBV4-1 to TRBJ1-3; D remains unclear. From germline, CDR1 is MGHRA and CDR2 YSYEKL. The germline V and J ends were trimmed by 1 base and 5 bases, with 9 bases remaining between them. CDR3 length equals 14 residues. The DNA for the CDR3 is TGCGCCAGCAGCCAAGGGGCCGGTCGAAACACCATATATTTT. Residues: CASSQGAGRNTIYF.

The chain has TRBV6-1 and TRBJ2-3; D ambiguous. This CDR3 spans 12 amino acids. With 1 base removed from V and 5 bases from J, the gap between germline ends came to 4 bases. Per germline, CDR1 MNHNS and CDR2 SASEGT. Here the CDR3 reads CASSEVKDTQYF. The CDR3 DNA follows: TGTGCCAGCAGTGAAGTAAAAGATACGCAGTATTTT.

The CDR3 DNA is TGTGCCAGCAGCCTAGCGGGGCGGGGCCATGAGCAGTTCTTC. This codes for CASSLAGRGHEQFF. This chain uses TRBV28 with TRBJ2-1; 9 bases align to TRBD2. The junction had 8 bases not matched to a gene; V was cut back by 6 bases and J by 8 bases. The V gene's germline CDR1 is MDHEN and CDR2 SYDVKM. This CDR3 comprises 14 residues.

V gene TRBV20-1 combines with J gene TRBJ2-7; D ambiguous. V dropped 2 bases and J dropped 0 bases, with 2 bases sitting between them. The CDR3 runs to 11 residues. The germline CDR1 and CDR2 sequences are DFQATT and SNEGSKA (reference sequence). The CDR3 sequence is CSARSSYEQYF. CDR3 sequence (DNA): TGCAGTGCTAGAAGCTCCTACGAGCAGTACTTC.

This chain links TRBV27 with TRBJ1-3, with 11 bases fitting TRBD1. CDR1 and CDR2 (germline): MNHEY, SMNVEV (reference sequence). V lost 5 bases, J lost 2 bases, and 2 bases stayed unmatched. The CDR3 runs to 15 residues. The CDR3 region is CASSADRGPGNTIYF. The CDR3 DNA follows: TGTGCCAGCAGTGCGGACAGGGGGCCTGGAAACACCATATATTTT.

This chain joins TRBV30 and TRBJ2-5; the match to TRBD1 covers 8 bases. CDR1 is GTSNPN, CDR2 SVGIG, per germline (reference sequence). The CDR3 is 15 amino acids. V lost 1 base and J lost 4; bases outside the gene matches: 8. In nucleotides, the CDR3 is TGTGCCTGGAGTGGAATGGACAGGGTGGGAGAGACCCAGTACTTC. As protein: CAWSGMDRVGETQYF.

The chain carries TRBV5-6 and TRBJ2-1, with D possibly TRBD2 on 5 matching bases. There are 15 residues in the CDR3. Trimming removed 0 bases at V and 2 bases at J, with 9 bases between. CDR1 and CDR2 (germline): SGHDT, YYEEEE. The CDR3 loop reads CASSLGRATYNEQFF. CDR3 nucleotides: TGTGCCAGCAGCTTGGGGCGGGCCACCTACAATGAGCAGTTCTTC.

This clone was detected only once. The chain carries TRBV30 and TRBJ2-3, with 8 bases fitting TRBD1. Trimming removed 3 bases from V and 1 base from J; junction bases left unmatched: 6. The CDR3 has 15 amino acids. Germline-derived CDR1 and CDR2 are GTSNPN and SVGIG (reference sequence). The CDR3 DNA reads TGTGCCTGGAGACAGGGGGGACAAGGCACAGATACGCAGTATTTT. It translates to CAWRQGGQGTDTQYF.

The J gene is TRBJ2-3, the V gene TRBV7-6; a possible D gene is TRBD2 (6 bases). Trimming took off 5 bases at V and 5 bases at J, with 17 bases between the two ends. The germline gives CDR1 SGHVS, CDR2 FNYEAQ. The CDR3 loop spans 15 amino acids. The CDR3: CASSPGPGVVDTQYF. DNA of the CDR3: TGTGCCAGCAGCCCGGGACCGGGGGTGGTAGATACGCAGTATTTT.

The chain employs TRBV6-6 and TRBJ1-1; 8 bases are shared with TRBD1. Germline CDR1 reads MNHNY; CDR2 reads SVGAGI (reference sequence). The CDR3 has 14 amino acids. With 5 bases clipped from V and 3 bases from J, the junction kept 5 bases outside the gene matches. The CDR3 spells CASSKDRADTEAFF. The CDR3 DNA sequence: TGTGCCAGCAGTAAGGACAGGGCCGACACTGAAGCTTTCTTT.